This T cell receptor beta chain was recorded in a study of sequential checkpoint blockade in melanoma. Study details: Randomization was 1:1 between first-line nivolumab→ipilimumab and ipilimumab→nivolumab.

The table came from immunoSEQ multiplex PCR; TCRdb's copy has only in-frame clones and leaves some out. The sample yields over 9,000 clones, approximately 77% seen once. Regarding treatment: randomized to nivolumab then ipilimumab (arm A) or the reverse (arm B). None of the patients previously received DNA-damaging chemotherapy. From thawed PBMCs, live CD3+CD8+ cells negative for CD19 and CD56 were sorted. The CDR3 runs to 17 residues. This clone turned up a few times. The source material was CD8+ T cells sorted from blood (inferred from file names), sampled from a patient given nivolumab and ipilimumab in sequence. The TCR comes from a human donor with melanoma. The rearrangement links TRBV21-1 to TRBJ2-1; the table names TRBD2, a call not compared with the DNA. TRBV21-1 is described as a pseudogene. For the CDR3, the DNA is TGTGCCAGCAGCAAAAGGGAGCGGGGGGGCTCCTACAATGAGCAGTTCTTC. Translated: CASSKRERGGSYNEQFF.